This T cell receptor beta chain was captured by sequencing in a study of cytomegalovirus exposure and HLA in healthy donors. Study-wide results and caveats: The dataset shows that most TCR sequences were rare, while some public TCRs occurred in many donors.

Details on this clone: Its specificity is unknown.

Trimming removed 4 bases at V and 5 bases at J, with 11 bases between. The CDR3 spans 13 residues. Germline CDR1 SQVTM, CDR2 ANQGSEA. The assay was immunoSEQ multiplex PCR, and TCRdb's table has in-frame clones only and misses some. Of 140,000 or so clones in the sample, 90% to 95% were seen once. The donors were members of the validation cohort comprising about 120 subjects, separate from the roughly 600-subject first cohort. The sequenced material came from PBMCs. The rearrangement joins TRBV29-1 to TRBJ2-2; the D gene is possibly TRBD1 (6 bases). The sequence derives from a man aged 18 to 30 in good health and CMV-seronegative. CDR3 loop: CSVVIGGTGELFF. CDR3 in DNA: TGCAGCGTTGTAATAGGGGGTACCGGGGAGCTGTTTTTT.